This T cell receptor (beta chain) is from a study of Graves' ophthalmopathy and Graves' hyperthyroidism (dated by TCRdb to between 2018 and 2020). Study-wide context: Peripheral blood was collected before any treatment was given, at the time of initial diagnosis. The 100 discovery patients were randomly split 7:3 into training and test sets. To explore V-J signatures that distinguish ophthalmopathy from hyperthyroidism, a discovery set of about a hundred patients was enrolled, made up of 43 with ophthalmopathy and some 60 with stable hyperthyroidism. In over 5 hyperthyroidism patients, the T-cell repertoire of thyroid tissue was compared with the T-cell repertoire of blood. In total, 135 blood samples were TCR-sequenced: around 42 ophthalmopathy, 75 hyperthyroidism and around 17 hyperthyroidism-to-ophthalmopathy patients. The study used TCR beta repertoire signatures to distinguish Graves' ophthalmopathy from Graves' hyperthyroidism and to predict progression to ophthalmopathy. An independent validation cohort was composed of some 19 hyperthyroidism patients and 17 patients who later progressed from hyperthyroidism to ophthalmopathy. After sampling, hyperthyroidism patients received methimazole starting at 30 mg daily, and ophthalmopathy patients received high-dose intravenous methylprednisolone.

This clonotype has a count of ten or more. Its antigen is still unknown. Per-base quality was not reported, and no clone a single base away is much larger than it. For repertoire sequencing, the TCR beta CDR3 regions were amplified from RNA transcripts. A first-round RT-PCR used HTBI primers with the Qiagen OneStep RT-PCR kit, followed by a second-round multiplex PCR, size selection and purification. Libraries were sequenced paired-end with 100 bp reads on an Illumina HiSeq2000. As for the authors' bioinformatics: Reads were processed with SOAPnuke, discarding reads with adapters, uncalled bases, mean Phred below 15, or no exact constant-primer or identifier match. COPE v1.2.5 was used to merge high-quality paired reads. Clonotypes were defined as unique nucleotide sequences and were aligned to IMGT TRB V, D and J references using MiTCR v1.1. Only V-J combinations with frequency above 0.0001 were analysed, covering over 99% of repertoires. A TCR clonal expansion and chaos score per V-J combination was defined as the ratio of F50 clonal expansion to chaos observed in the TCRdist matrix. Welch's t-statistics and random forest were used to reduce features to about a dozen V-J combinations, which were fed into a naive Bayes classifier. The Morisita-Horn index was used to measure how similar the thyroid and blood repertoires were. The public sequencing data were trimmed at Q25 with fastp and processed into clonotypes with MiXCR by TCRdb, which kept only in-frame beta chains. Every entry covers one CDR3 protein and lists the most common genes and DNA from its rows. The V and J calls here are based on TCRdb, not the publication. The sample table shows 400,000 to 450,000 distinct CDR3 sequences, and roughly 21% are seen once. The ten largest clonotypes hold roughly 3% of the sample.

The CDR3, from cysteine to phenylalanine, totals 15 residues. The sequence is cut down to CDR3 DNA, 45 bases in frame from base 1. After removal of 2 bases from V and 1 base from J, the junction retains 2 bases not matched to a gene. Stable hyperthyroidism was defined as no progression to ophthalmopathy within 18 months of follow-up. Hyperthyroidism patients were newly diagnosed, were aged 18 to 65 years, and had a disease duration under 2 months. Patients with other autoimmune diseases, uncontrolled infections, pregnancy or lactation were excluded from the study. Diagnosis relied on clinical symptoms, serum thyroxine, TRAb, thyroid ultrasound and orbital computed tomography. PBMCs were isolated from around 10 ml of fresh peripheral blood by Ficoll-Paque density gradient centrifugation. Trizol reagent was used to extract the total RNA, and its quality was then checked on an Agilent 2100 Bioanalyzer.

Overall study outcomes, separate from this receptor: In validation, the model predicted ophthalmopathy progression with 55% to 71% sensitivity and less than 80% specificity; roughly 11 predicted patients were CT-confirmed with GO in a median of about 6.1 months. Most expanded thyroid clonotypes with a frequency above 0.001 also appeared in blood, which suggests that blood repertoires may reflect the immune response in the thyroid. The 13-signature model separated ophthalmopathy from stable hyperthyroidism with roughly 89% sensitivity and just under 84% specificity in cross-validation, and 80%/75% in the test set. No statistical method was used to set the sample size in advance, and the investigators knew which group each participant was assigned to.

Sequencing was done on a sample of peripheral blood. The receptor comes from a woman under 30 with stable Graves' hyperthyroidism. Donor details come from another sample of the same person, matched by shared clones. The chain is made from TRBV12-3 or TRBV12-4 and TRBJ1-5, with 7 middle bases fitting TRBD1. The bases read TGTGCCAGCAGTTTAACGGACAGGAGCAATCAGCCCCAGCATTTT. The encoded protein is CASSLTDRSNQPQHF.